The TCR beta chain described here comes from a study of shared T cell receptors in the human thymus. The ends were cut back, 1 base at V and 1 base at J, with 14 bases in the middle. The CDR3 extends over 17 amino acids. The germline CDR1 and CDR2 sequences are SGHRS and YFSETQ. Data came from immunoSEQ multiplex PCR; TCRdb stores just in-frame clones and leaves some out. The profile shows 500,000 to 750,000 clones, around 87% of them singletons. The data were also submitted as part of a second study, on human thymus T cells. From that second work: Thymic material originated from resections removed in the course of corrective heart surgery. Related studies found that unrelated individuals share highly overlapping thymic repertoires.

What was sequenced was thymocytes. The chain uses TRBV5-1 and TRBJ2-2, with a possible D match to TRBD1 (5 bases). The receptor was isolated from a boy under two years old with a congenital heart defect. In DNA, the CDR3 is TGCGCCAGCAGCTTGCAGTCAGGGCCATTGAACACCGGGGAGCTGTTTTTT. As protein: CASSLQSGPLNTGELFF. Using reference TRBV5-1 and TRBJ2-2 for the parts outside the CDR3, the full variable domain is KAGVTQTPRYLIKTRGQQVTLSCSPISGHRSVSWYQQTPGQGLQFLFEYFSETQRNKGNFPGRFSGRQFSNSRSEMNVSTLELGDSALYLCASSLQSGPLNTGELFFGEGSRLTVL.